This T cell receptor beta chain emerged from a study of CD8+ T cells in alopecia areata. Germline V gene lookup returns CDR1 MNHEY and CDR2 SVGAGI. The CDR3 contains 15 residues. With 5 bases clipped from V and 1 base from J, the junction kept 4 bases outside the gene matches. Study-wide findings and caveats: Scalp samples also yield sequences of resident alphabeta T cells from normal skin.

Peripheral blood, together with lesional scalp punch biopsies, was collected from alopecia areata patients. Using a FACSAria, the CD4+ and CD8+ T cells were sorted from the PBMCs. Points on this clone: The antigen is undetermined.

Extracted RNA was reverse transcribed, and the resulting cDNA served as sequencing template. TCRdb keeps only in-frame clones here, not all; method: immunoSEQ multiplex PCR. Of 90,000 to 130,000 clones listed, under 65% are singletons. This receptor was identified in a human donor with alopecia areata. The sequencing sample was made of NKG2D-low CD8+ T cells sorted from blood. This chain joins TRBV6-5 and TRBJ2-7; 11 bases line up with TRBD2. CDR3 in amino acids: CASSRASGRSYEQYF. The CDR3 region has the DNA TGTGCCAGCAGTCGGGCTAGCGGGAGGTCCTACGAGCAGTACTTC.